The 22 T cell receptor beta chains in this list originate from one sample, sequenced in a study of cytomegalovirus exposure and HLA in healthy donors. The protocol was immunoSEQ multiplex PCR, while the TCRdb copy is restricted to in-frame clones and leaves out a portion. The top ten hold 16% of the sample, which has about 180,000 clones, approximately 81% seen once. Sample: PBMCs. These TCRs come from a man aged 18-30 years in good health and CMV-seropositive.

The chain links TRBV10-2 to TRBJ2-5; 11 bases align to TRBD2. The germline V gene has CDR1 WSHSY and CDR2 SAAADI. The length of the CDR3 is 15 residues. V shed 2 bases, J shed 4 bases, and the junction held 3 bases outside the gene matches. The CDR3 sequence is CASSESSGGGETQYF. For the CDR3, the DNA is TGCGCCAGCAGTGAGAGTAGCGGGGGGGGAGAGACCCAGTACTTC.

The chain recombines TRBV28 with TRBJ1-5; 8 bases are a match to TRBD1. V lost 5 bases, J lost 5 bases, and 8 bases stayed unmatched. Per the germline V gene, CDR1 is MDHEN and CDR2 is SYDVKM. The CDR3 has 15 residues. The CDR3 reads CASSQYRGKDQPQHF. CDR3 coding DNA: TGTGCCAGCAGTCAATACAGGGGGAAGGATCAGCCCCAGCATTTT.

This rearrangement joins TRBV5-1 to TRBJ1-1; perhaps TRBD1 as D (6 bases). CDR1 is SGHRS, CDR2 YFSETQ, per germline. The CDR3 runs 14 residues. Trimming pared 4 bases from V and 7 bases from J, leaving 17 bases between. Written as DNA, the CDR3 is TGCGCCAGCAGCCTCCAGACCGGACAGAGTGAAGCTTTCTTT. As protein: CASSLQTGQSEAFF.

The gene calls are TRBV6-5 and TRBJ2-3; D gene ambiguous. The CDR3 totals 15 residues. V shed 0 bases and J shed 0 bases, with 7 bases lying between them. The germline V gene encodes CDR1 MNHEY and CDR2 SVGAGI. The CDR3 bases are TGTGCCAGCAGTTACTCTGGCTTAAGCACAGATACGCAGTATTTT. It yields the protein CASSYSGLSTDTQYF.

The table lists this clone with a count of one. The CDR3 DNA reads TGTGCCAGCAGCCAGCAAATGGACAGCTCCTACGAGCAGTACTTC. It codes for CASSQQMDSSYEQYF. The chain couples TRBV5-4 to TRBJ2-7, with TRBD1 as a possible D gene (6 bases). This CDR3 is built from 15 residues. V gave up 4 bases and J gave up 0 bases, with 14 bases separating them. Germline V CDR1 and CDR2: SGHNT, YYREEE (reference sequence).

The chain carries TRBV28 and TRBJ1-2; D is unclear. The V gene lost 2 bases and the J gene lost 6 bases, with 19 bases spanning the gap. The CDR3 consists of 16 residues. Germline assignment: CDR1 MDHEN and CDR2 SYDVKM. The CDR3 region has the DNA TGTGCCAGCAGTTTAAATCCGGGTAACCAGTTTAATGGCTACACCTTC. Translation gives CASSLNPGNQFNGYTF.

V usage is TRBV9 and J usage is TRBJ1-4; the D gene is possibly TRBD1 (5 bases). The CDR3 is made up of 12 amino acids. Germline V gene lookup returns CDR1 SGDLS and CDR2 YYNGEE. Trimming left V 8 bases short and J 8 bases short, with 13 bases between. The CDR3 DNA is TGTGCCAGTGGTGGGGGGGACGAAAAACTGTTTTTT. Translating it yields CASGGGDEKLFF.

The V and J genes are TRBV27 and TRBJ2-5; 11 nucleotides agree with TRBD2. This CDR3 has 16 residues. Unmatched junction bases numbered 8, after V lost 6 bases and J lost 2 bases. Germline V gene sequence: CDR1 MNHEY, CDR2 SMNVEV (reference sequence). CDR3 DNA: TGTGCCAGCAGCCCTGGGACTAGCGGACAACAAGAGACCCAGTACTTC. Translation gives CASSPGTSGQQETQYF.

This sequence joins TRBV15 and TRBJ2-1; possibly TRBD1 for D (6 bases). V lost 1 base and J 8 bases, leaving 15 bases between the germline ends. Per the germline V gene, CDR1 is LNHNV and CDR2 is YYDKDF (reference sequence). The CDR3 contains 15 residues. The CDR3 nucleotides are TGTGCCACCAGCAGAGGAACAGGGAGCTTGGATGAGCAGTTCTTC. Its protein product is CATSRGTGSLDEQFF.

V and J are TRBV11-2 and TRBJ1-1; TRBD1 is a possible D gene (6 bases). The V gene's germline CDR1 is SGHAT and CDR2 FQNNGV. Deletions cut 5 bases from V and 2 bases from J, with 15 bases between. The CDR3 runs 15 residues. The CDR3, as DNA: TGTGCCAGCAGCCCAACGAGCAGGGGAAACACTGAAGCTTTCTTT. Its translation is CASSPTSRGNTEAFF. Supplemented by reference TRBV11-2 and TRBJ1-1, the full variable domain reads EAGVAQSPRYKIIEKRQSVAFWCNPISGHATLYWYQQILGQGPKLLIQFQNNGVVDDSQLPKDRFSAERLKGVDSTLKIQPAKLEDSAVYLCASSPTSRGNTEAFFGQGTRLTVV.

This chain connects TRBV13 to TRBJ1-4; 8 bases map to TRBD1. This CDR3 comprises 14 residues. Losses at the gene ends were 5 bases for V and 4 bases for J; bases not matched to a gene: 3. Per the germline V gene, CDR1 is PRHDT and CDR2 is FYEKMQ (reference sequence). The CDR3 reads CASSPTGDNEKLFF. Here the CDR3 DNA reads TGTGCCAGCAGCCCGACAGGGGATAATGAAAAACTGTTTTTT.

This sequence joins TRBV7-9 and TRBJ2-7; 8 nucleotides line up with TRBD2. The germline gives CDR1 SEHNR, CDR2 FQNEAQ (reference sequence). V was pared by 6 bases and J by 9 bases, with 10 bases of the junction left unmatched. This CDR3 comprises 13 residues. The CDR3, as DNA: TGTGCCAGCAGTCGGGGGGGTCATCCCGGGCAGTACTTC. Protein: CASSRGGHPGQYF.

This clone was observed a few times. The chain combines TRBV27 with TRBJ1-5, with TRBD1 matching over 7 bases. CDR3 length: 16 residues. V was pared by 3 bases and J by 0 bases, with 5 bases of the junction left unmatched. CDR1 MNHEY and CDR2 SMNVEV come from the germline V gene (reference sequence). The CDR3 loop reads CASSFTGADSNQPQHF. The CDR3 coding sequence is TGTGCCAGCAGTTTTACAGGGGCGGATAGCAATCAGCCCCAGCATTTT.

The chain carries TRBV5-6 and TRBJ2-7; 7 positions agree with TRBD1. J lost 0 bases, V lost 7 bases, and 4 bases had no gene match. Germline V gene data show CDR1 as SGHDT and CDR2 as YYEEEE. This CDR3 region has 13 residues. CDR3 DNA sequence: TGTGCCAGCCAACAGGGGCACTCCTACGAGCAGTACTTC. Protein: CASQQGHSYEQYF.

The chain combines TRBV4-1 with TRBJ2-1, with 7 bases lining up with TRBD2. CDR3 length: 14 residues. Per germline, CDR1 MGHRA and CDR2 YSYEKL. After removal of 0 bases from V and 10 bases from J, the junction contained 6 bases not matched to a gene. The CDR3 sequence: CASSQELGGGEQFF. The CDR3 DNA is TGCGCCAGCAGCCAAGAACTGGGGGGGGGAGAGCAGTTCTTC.

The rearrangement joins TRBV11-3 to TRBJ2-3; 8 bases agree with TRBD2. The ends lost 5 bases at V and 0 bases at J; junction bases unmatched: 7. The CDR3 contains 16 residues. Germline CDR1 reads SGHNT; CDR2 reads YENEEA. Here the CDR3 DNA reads TGTGCCAGCAGCCCAGTCGGCGGGGGGAGCACAGATACGCAGTATTTT. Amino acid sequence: CASSPVGGGSTDTQYF.

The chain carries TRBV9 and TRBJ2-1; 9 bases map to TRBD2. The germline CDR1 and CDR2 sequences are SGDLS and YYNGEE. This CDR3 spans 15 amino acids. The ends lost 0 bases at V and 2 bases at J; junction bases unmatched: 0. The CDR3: CASSVASGTYNEQFF. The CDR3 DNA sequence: TGTGCCAGCAGCGTAGCTAGCGGGACCTACAATGAGCAGTTCTTC.

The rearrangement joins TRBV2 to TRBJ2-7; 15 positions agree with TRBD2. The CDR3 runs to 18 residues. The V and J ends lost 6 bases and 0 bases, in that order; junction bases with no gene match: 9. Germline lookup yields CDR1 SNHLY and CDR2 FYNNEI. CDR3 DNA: TGTGCCAGCAGCTCGGGACTAGCGGGGGGCTCTAACTCCTACGAGCAGTACTTC. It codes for CASSSGLAGGSNSYEQYF.

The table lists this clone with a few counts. The CDR3 coding sequence is TGTGCCAGCAGTACAGGGGTGACCTACGAGCAGTACTTC. This codes for CASSTGVTYEQYF. The chain recombines TRBV27 with TRBJ2-7, with TRBD1 matching over 7 bases. Trimming cost V 5 bases and J 2 bases; bases outside gene matches: 3. Germline CDR1 and CDR2: MNHEY and SMNVEV (reference sequence). This CDR3 is 13 amino acids long.

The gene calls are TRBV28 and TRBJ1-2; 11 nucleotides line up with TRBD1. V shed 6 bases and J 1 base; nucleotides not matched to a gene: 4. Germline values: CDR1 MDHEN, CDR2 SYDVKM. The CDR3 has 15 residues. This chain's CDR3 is CASRAGTGGNYGYTF. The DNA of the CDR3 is TGTGCCAGCAGAGCCGGGACAGGGGGTAACTATGGCTACACCTTC.

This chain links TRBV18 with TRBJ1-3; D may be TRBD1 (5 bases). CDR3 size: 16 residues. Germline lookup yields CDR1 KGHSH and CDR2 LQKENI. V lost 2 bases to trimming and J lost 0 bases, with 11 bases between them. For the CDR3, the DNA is TGTGCCAGCTCACCAGACAGCCTAATCTCTGGAAACACCATATATTTT. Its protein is CASSPDSLISGNTIYF.

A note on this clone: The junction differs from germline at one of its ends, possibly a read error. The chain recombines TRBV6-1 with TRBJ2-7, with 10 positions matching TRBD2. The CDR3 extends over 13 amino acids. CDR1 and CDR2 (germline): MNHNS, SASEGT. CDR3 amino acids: CAISGEAGGEQYF. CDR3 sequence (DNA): TGTGCCATCAGTGGAGAAGCGGGGGGGGAGCAGTACTTC.